The 5 T cell receptor beta chains below come from one sample, sequenced in a study of shared clonotypes between healthy human individuals. Naivety among CD8 cells was defined by CD45RO negativity and positive CCR7 selection, thereby excluding terminally differentiated effector memory CD45RA+ cells. TCRdb's copy holds only in-frame clones and misses some; the assay was immunoSEQ multiplex PCR. The sample lists hundreds of thousands of clones, approximately 95% occurring once. Sequenced: naive CD8+ T cells sorted from blood. The receptors originated from a woman aged 25 to 39 in good health.

The chain has TRBV19 and TRBJ2-1, with 10 bases aligning to TRBD2. V was clipped by 5 bases and J by 3 bases; unmatched bases: 10. CDR1 and CDR2 from the germline V gene are LNHDA and SQIVND (reference sequence). The length of the CDR3 is 17 residues. CDR3 in DNA: TGTGCCAGTAGTTTGCTAGCGGGAGAAGACTACTACAATGAGCAGTTCTTC. This encodes CASSLLAGEDYYNEQFF.

The chain uses TRBV28 and TRBJ2-7, with TRBD1 matching over 7 bases. Trimming cost V 10 bases and J 1 base; bases outside gene matches: 4. The CDR3 has 12 residues. Germline CDR1 is MDHEN and CDR2 is SYDVKM. The CDR3 coding sequence is TGTGCCACCCGGGACAGTTCCTACGAGCAGTACTTC. Amino acids: CATRDSSYEQYF.

Turning to this clone: The sample has other DNA sequences that encode this CDR3 too. V and J are TRBV9 and TRBJ1-2; D gene ambiguous. Trimming removed 3 bases at V and 7 bases at J, with 10 bases between. The CDR3 is made up of 12 amino acids. Germline lookup yields CDR1 SGDLS and CDR2 YYNGEE. The CDR3 is CASSAMLSGYTF. CDR3 nucleotides: TGTGCCAGCAGCGCCATGCTTTCTGGCTACACCTTC.

This clone was seen just once. V usage is TRBV28 and J usage is TRBJ2-7, with no clear D. Germline CDR1 is MDHEN and CDR2 is SYDVKM. V dropped 6 bases and J dropped 0 bases, with 12 bases sitting between them. The CDR3 runs to 14 residues. The chain's CDR3 is CASRPLSSSYEQYF. The CDR3 region has the DNA TGTGCCAGCAGGCCGTTAAGTAGCTCCTACGAGCAGTACTTC.

The chain employs TRBV9 and TRBJ2-3, with D perhaps matching TRBD2 (5 bases). The germline CDR1 and CDR2 sequences are SGDLS and YYNGEE. The CDR3 has 15 amino acids. V dropped 2 bases and J dropped 0 bases, with 10 bases sitting between them. The CDR3 reads CASSVLERSTDTQYF. Here the CDR3 DNA reads TGTGCCAGCAGCGTTCTTGAGCGGAGCACAGATACGCAGTATTTT.